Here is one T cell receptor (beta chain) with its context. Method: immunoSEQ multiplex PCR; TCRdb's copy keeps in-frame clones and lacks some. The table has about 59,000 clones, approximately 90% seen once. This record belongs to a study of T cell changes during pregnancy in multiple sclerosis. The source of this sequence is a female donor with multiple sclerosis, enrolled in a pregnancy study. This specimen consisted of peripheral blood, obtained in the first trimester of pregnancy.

CDR3 sequence reads: CASSAPGTSGTLLPYEQYF. CDR3 in DNA: TGTGCCAGCAGTGCACCCGGGACTAGCGGGACTCTTCTTCCCTACGAGCAGTACTTC. The gene calls are TRBV28 and TRBJ2-7; 13 bases are a match to TRBD2. The CDR3 covers 19 residues. Per germline, CDR1 MDHEN and CDR2 SYDVKM. Trimming removed 5 bases from V and 2 bases from J; junction bases left unmatched: 15.